This paragraph covers one T cell receptor beta chain sequence. This clone was seen only a few times. What this receptor recognizes is not known. Nothing much larger sits one base from this clone, and base qualities are not available. Using the deep immunoSEQ assay, multiplex PCR amplified TCR CDR3 regions from genomic DNA. Genomic DNA extracted from each cell subset was distributed evenly over all wells of several immunoSEQ 96-well plates, and each plate served as one replicate. For sorted subsets, each replicate PCR was loaded with about 0.2 ug genomic DNA, equivalent to 32,000 or so T cell genomes. Purified libraries were measured with a Qubit 3.0 fluorometer, size-checked on a Bioanalyzer 2100, and measured again with the KAPA Library Quantification kit. Every immunoSEQ 96-well plate was sequenced on a dedicated single-read 150-cycle Illumina NextSeq 550 flow cell. In the source study's methods: Because the immunoSEQ output held only junctional sequences and lacked quality scores, the filtering could not match the filtering applied to full-length reads. Sequences were annotated with PyIR, a Python wrapper for IgBLAST v1.9, and V/J genes and CDR3 were assigned using IMGT germline references. Reads with weak V/J assignments (E-value above 1e-6), missing CDR3, stop codons, out-of-frame junctions, or ambiguous translated residues were removed. V3J clonotypes were defined as sequences sharing an identical inferred V gene, J gene, and CDR3 amino acid sequence. Percentage overlap between repertoires was computed as shared unique clonotypes divided by the size of the smaller repertoire. RTK rarefaction, the Chao1 estimator, and Recon v2.1 estimates of unobserved clonotypes were used to assess repertoire richness. Generation probabilities for all TCRbeta clonotypes obtained by the gDNA method from a handful of donors were computed using OLGA. Entries here come from immuneACCESS through TCRdb and include only in-frame sequences with V and J called. Some clones fail to appear in such tables; in the studies checked, an unresolved V gene covers under half of the shortfall, and the cause of the remainder is unknown. V and J calls plus clone size are reproduced from that table; the DNA served to infer D and trimming. In all, the sample holds under 850,000 clones, and approximately 77% of those were seen once. In total, the top ten clones hold roughly 1.8% of the sample.

Donors were healthy HIV-negative adults with no recently reported acute infections or vaccinations. Only Caucasian adults living in Nashville, Tennessee, USA were represented among the donors. CD4+ T cells were enriched by magnetic negative selection; naive cells were then positively selected on CD45RA, and the negative fraction formed the memory subset. After blood collection by leukapheresis, PBMCs were isolated using Ficoll-Histopaque density gradient centrifugation and then cryopreserved in the vapor phase of liquid nitrogen. Analytical flow cytometry was used to check the purity and quantity of every magnetically sorted T cell population. Each sorted fraction had its genomic DNA isolated and then quantified by UV absorbance on a Nanodrop 2000c. Taken from cysteine to phenylalanine, the CDR3 has 15 residues. The DNA shown is the 45-base CDR3, in frame from base 1. The germline V end is reduced by 2 bases and the J end by 1 base; junction bases left unmatched: 4. Based on the germline V gene (reference sequence), the CDR1 and CDR2 sequences are SEHNR and FQNEAQ.

This entry belongs to a study of shared clonotypes between healthy human individuals (dated by TCRdb to 2020 to 2022). Concerning the study at large: A couple of women and a few men aged 18 to 49 years were included in the cohort. For each donor, CD4 naive and CD4 memory were each given three plates, CD8 naive was given two plates, and CD8 memory was given one plate. Blood TCR repertoires of four to six healthy adults were deeply sequenced to estimate repertoire size and the extent of clonotype sharing between individuals. To increase sequencing depth and limit assay-specific biases, TCR repertoire library preparation and sequencing were carried out by different laboratories using diverse techniques. Between about 0.94 and 8.9 billion PBMCs per donor were obtained by leukapheresis. Study-wide findings and limitations: Incomplete sequencing was indicated by rarefaction of sorted-subset datasets, despite the large sequencing depth. The small number of donors limited the genetic and exposure-history diversity represented. Sharing across a few donors was observed for 4.5% to 6.5% of naive CD4, about 3.2% of naive CD8, 2% to 2.5% of memory CD4, and roughly 0.43% of memory CD8 clonotypes. Only blood was sampled, and tissue TCR repertoires likely differ from those in blood. Naive subsets generally had larger estimated clonotype richness than memory subsets. Pairwise subsampling led to the expectation that sequencing depth would affect the degree of clonotype sharing among donors. Higher generation probabilities were observed for clonotypes shared by all four sorted-subset donors than for non-shared clonotypes.

The receptor comes from a woman in her twenties or thirties in good health. The chain joins TRBV7-9 to TRBJ2-7; 8 nucleotides in the junction match TRBD2. The sequencing input was memory CD4+ T cells sorted from blood. The cell subset or site label corresponds to: CD45RA-negative fraction. The CDR3 here reads CASSLLAGSSYEQYF. The nucleotide sequence reads as follows: TGTGCCAGCAGCTTATTAGCGGGATCTTCCTACGAGCAGTACTTC.